This T cell receptor (beta chain) was found in a study of CD8+ T cells in alopecia areata. General study results and limits: Against the mouse data, patients shared TCRs less clearly, possibly for HLA reasons. Clonality exceeded that of normal scalp in lesional scalp, most notably in alopecia totalis/universalis.

For this clone: The antigen is unknown.

Germline-derived CDR1 and CDR2 are SGHTA and FQGTGA. The CDR3 has 16 amino acids. Unmatched junction bases numbered 16, after V lost 5 bases and J lost 6 bases. cDNA serving as the sequencing template came from extracted, reverse transcribed RNA. Using immunoSEQ multiplex PCR, the repertoire was profiled, and TCRdb retains in-frame clones only, with some absent. Of 150,000 or so clones detected, over 80% appear once; the ten largest clones hold less than 15%. From alopecia areata patients, lesional scalp punch biopsies and peripheral blood were collected. PBMCs provided sorted CD4+ and CD8+ T cells. The source was CD8+ T cells sorted from blood, collected at week 0. This TCR was sampled from a human donor with alopecia areata. The chain couples TRBV7-3 to TRBJ2-7, with 7 bases lining up with TRBD2. This CDR3 is CASSTTEGSGLGEQYF. CDR3 DNA sequence: TGTGCCAGCAGCACCACCGAGGGATCTGGACTAGGCGAGCAGTACTTC.